What follows are 10 T cell receptor beta chains derived from one specimen sequenced in a study of control samples from healthy donors and cancer patients. Method: immunoSEQ multiplex PCR; TCRdb's copy keeps in-frame clones and lacks some. The table shows about 160,000 clones, with under 96% occurring only once. The sample taken for sequencing was blood. The receptors shown here come from a woman aged 25 to 45 in good health.

The J gene is TRBJ2-2, the V gene TRBV6-5; a possible D gene is TRBD1 (6 bases). From germline, CDR1 is MNHEY and CDR2 SVGAGI. Trimming took 6 bases from V and 1 from J, leaving 9 bases between them. The CDR3 runs 14 residues. CDR3: CASSGTRNTGELFF. DNA of the CDR3: TGTGCCAGCAGCGGGACAAGGAACACCGGGGAGCTGTTTTTT.

The V and J genes are TRBV6-5 and TRBJ1-5; D uncertain. Per germline, CDR1 MNHEY and CDR2 SVGAGI. The CDR3 is 15 residues long. The V end lost 6 bases, the J end lost 0 bases, and 12 bases lay between the germline ends. The CDR3 DNA reads as TGTGCCAGCAGGCCAGCCTTACTTAGCAATCAGCCCCAGCATTTT. It codes for CASRPALLSNQPQHF.

The chain joins TRBV10-3 to TRBJ1-5, with D uncertain. There are 14 residues in the CDR3. Germline lookup yields CDR1 ENHRY and CDR2 SYGVKD. Trimming took 5 bases from V and 6 from J, leaving 14 bases between them. The CDR3 DNA reads TGTGCCATCAGTACCCTATCAACCGGTCAGCCCCAGCATTTT. Translating gives CAISTLSTGQPQHF.

The chain carries TRBV7-2 and TRBJ1-1, with D hard to call. Germline loops: CDR1 SGHTA, CDR2 FQGNSA. The CDR3 sequence is 14 residues long. V dropped 3 bases and J dropped 5 bases, with 13 bases sitting between them. CDR3 nucleotide sequence: TGTGCCAGCAGCTTTGGACGGCAAAAAACTGAAGCTTTCTTT. Its translation: CASSFGRQKTEAFF. The full variable domain, with the rest looked up from reference TRBV7-2 and TRBJ1-1, is GAGVSQSPSNKVTEKGKDVELRCDPISGHTALYWYRQSLGQGLEFLIYFQGNSAPDKSGLPSDRFSAERTGGSVSTLTIQRTQQEDSAVYLCASSFGRQKTEAFFGQGTRLTVV.

The rearrangement joins TRBV19 to TRBJ1-1; the match to TRBD1 covers 8 bases. The germline CDR1 and CDR2 sequences are LNHDA and SQIVND (reference sequence). With 3 bases clipped from V and 11 bases from J, the junction kept 11 bases outside the gene matches. This CDR3 has 14 amino acids. CDR3 in amino acids: CASSMRSGGNGAFF. In nucleotides, the CDR3 is TGTGCCAGTAGTATGAGGTCAGGGGGCAACGGGGCTTTCTTT.

V and J are TRBV7-8 and TRBJ2-7, with 7 bases that match TRBD1. This CDR3 has 14 residues. With 5 bases clipped from V and 2 bases from J, the junction kept 6 bases outside the gene matches. Germline values: CDR1 SGHVS, CDR2 FQNEAQ. CDR3 loop: CASSKGQATYEQYF. DNA for the CDR3: TGTGCCAGCAGCAAAGGACAGGCTACCTACGAGCAGTACTTC.

The CDR3 DNA sequence: TGTGCCAGCAGCCAAGATAGGGTGGGGGGCACAGATACGCAGTATTTT. Residues: CASSQDRVGGTDTQYF. The chain recombines TRBV3-1 (or the pseudogene TRBV3-2) with TRBJ2-3; D tentatively fits TRBD1 or TRBD2 (5 bases each). V lost 0 bases, J lost 1 base, and 11 bases lay in between. The CDR3 extends over 16 amino acids. Germline lookup yields CDR1 LGHDT and CDR2 YNNKEL (reference sequence).

The chain recombines TRBV14 with TRBJ1-3; D is undetermined. This CDR3 is built from 16 residues. Germline V gene sequence: CDR1 SGHDN, CDR2 FVKESK. The V and J ends lost 1 base and 0 bases respectively, with 10 bases between them. The CDR3 reads CASSQGRTASGNTIYF. Written as DNA, the CDR3 is TGTGCCAGCAGCCAAGGTCGTACCGCCTCTGGAAACACCATATATTTT.

CDR3: CASSIRGYNEQFF. CDR3 nucleotides: TGTGCCAGCAGCATACGGGGGTACAATGAGCAGTTCTTC. V gene TRBV7-9 combines with J gene TRBJ2-1, with a tentative D call TRBD2 (6 bases). The CDR3 loop spans 13 amino acids. Germline CDR1 is SEHNR and CDR2 is FQNEAQ (reference sequence). V lost 5 bases, J lost 4 bases, and 9 bases lay in between.

V usage is TRBV19 and J usage is TRBJ2-3, with 7 bases matching TRBD2. The germline gives CDR1 LNHDA, CDR2 SQIVND (reference sequence). This CDR3 is 15 amino acids long. V lost 5 bases and J lost 0; bases outside the gene matches: 5. This CDR3 reads CASSPRGSSTDTQYF. Written as DNA, the CDR3 is TGTGCCAGTAGTCCCCGCGGGAGTAGCACAGATACGCAGTATTTT.